The present entry profiles one TCR beta chain with its context. There are 13 residues in the CDR3. V was pared by 7 bases and J by 6 bases, with 15 bases between. Germline V gene data show CDR1 as MNHEY and CDR2 as SVGAGI. The repertoire was sequenced with immunoSEQ multiplex PCR; TCRdb's copy has only in-frame clones and lacks some. The sample has about 200,000 clones, 80% to 90% seen once. This entry is derived from a study of blood T cell repertoires in COVID-19. The chain recombines TRBV6-5 with TRBJ1-1, with TRBD1 as a possible D gene (5 bases). The origin of this receptor is a woman of 80 years or more with acute or convalescent COVID-19. The sample taken for sequencing was peripheral blood. This CDR3 reads CASTVGVGAEAFF. In nucleotides, the CDR3 is TGTGCCAGCACGGTAGGGGTGGGCGCTGAAGCTTTCTTT.